This T cell receptor beta chain appears in the sequencing data of a study of T cell responses to AZD1222 COVID-19 vaccine. The table came from immunoSEQ multiplex PCR; TCRdb's copy has only in-frame clones and leaves some out. The data show approximately 100,000 clones, just over 90% seen once. V was shortened by 5 bases and J by 0 bases, with 14 bases between the two germline ends. Germline values: CDR1 LNHDA, CDR2 SQIVND (reference sequence). This CDR3 has 16 residues. The study, taken as a whole, reports: Reportedly, close to half of spike-specific TCRs are directed against unmutated variant regions. The study identified only six AZD1222 recipients as seropositive at baseline.

With regard to this clone: Its target is not known.

The J gene is TRBJ1-5, the V gene TRBV19, with no clear D. The starting material was peripheral blood, obtained on day 0 of AZD1222 vaccination. The origin of this receptor is an adult in good health. The CDR3 bases are TGTGCCAGTAGTCCCTGGCCAGAATATAGCAATCAGCCCCAGCATTTT. It translates to CASSPWPEYSNQPQHF. Based on the CDR3 plus reference TRBV19 and TRBJ1-5, the full variable domain is DGGITQSPKYLFRKEGQNVTLSCEQNLNHDAMYWYRQDPGQGLRLIYYSQIVNDFQKGDIAEGYSVSREKKESFPLTVTSAQKNPTAFYLCASSPWPEYSNQPQHFGDGTRLSIL.